The 4 T cell receptor beta chains below all came from one sample that was sequenced in a study of T cells expressing NK-cell markers. One entry per CDR3 protein, without DNA, is what TCRdb gives after re-calling the 5' RACE reads. The ten most abundant clones cover roughly 10% of a sample with about 400,000 distinct CDR3 sequences. Material: blood T cells: a sorted CD56 or NKG2C T cell subset, CD4+ or CD8+ T cells, or bulk PBMC T cells (not recorded which). The source of these receptors is a woman aged 45 to 65 in good health.

The J gene is TRBJ1-2, the V gene TRBV6-6. CDR1 is MNHNY and CDR2 is SVGAGI in the germline V gene (reference sequence). The CDR3 length is 13 residues. CDR3 protein: CASSDGLNYGYTF.

The chain carries TRBV14 and TRBJ1-5. This CDR3 is built from 13 residues. CDR1 and CDR2 from the germline V gene are SGHDN and FVKESK. CDR3 sequence reads: CASSQALNQPQHF.

The V call is TRBV12-3 or TRBV12-4, the J call TRBJ2-1; with no DNA, the TCRdb D assignment of TRBD2 cannot be verified. The CDR3 totals 16 residues. The CDR3 is CASSFRTSGVDNEQFF.

The V gene is TRBV5-1, the J gene TRBJ2-3; the TCRdb call, TRBD1, lacks DNA for checking. The CDR3 sequence is 14 residues long. Germline values: CDR1 SGHRS, CDR2 YFSETQ. Here the CDR3 reads CASSLVLQGNTQYF.